This TCR beta chain was observed in a study of T-cell memory formation after mild COVID-19. The germline V and J ends were trimmed by 6 bases and 5 bases, with 16 bases remaining between them. The CDR3 sequence is 14 residues long. Sample barcodes and UMIs were carried by the TCR alpha and TCR beta cDNA libraries that 5'RACE generated with constant-segment primers. Via MiXCR, TCRdb re-called the 5' RACE reads, giving one row per CDR3 protein. The profile covers around 300,000 distinct CDR3 sequences, with under 20% appearing a single time and 20% to 25% taken by the ten largest. The sequence derives from a man between 18 and 35 years old who had mild COVID-19 (a few samples of this study predate the infection). Cell type and time point are not known. The V gene is TRBV12-3 or TRBV12-4, the J gene TRBJ1-2; no definite D call. Sequencing used PBMCs or a T cell subset sorted from them (not recorded which). As DNA, the CDR3 is TGTGCCAGCAGCCTAACCCCACCTGGTTATGGCTACACCTTC. It yields the protein CASSLTPPGYGYTF.